This T cell receptor beta chain originates from a study of radiotherapy plus CTLA-4 blockade in lung cancer. About the study: An objective response was seen in 15% to 20% of patients, and disease control in less than 40%. The study's findings and limits: Among reported predictors of response, early blood T cell clone dynamics with interferon-beta performed best. Subsequent to radiotherapy plus ipilimumab, tumor-derived TCR clones underwent expansion in blood.

This CDR3 spans 15 amino acids. Germline V gene lookup returns CDR1 MDHEN and CDR2 SYDVKM. Trimming left V 6 bases short and J 4 bases short, with 19 bases between. Chemo-refractory metastatic non-small-cell lung cancer patients were treated with focal radiation plus CTLA-4 blockade with ipilimumab. For this clone: Its matching antigen is unknown.

Using immunoSEQ multiplex PCR, the repertoire was profiled, and TCRdb retains in-frame clones only, with some absent. The sample lists 25,000 to 40,000 clones, 60% to 80% occurring once. The TCR comes from a human donor with non-small cell lung cancer whose response to radiotherapy plus ipilimumab could not be evaluated. The starting material was peripheral blood, obtained from a patient treated with radiotherapy plus ipilimumab. V is TRBV28 and J is TRBJ2-7; tentatively, D is TRBD2 (7 bases). CDR3 nucleotides: TGTGCCAGCAGCGTGGGAGGGGGGGCGGAGTACGAGCAGTACTTC. Translation gives CASSVGGGAEYEQYF.